This T cell receptor beta chain comes out of a study of tumor-infiltrating lymphocytes in primary liver carcinoma. This clonotype has at least ten counts. Its specificity is not known. The researchers produced TCR beta cDNA from 500 ng total RNA with a constant-region primer. Three-round nested multiplex PCR performed with slightly modified ARM-PCR produced the TCR beta libraries. Two initial PCR rounds of roughly 10 cycles each paired TRBV1-TRBV30 forward primers with a C-beta reverse primer. TCRdb fed the multiplex PCR reads into MiXCR, producing one record per CDR3 protein. Of around 88,000 distinct CDR3 sequences listed, less than 70% are singletons. Co-extracting RNA and DNA was done with about 20-34 mg of unsorted bulk tissue as input. Whole-study results and caveats: A significantly higher top-250-clone fraction was recorded for tumors than for blood (p = 0.039).

The germline CDR1 and CDR2 sequences are ENHRY and SYGVKD. The CDR3 sequence is 15 residues long. Trimming shortened V by 2 bases and J by 5 bases, and 13 bases separated the two germline ends. What was sequenced was tumor-adjacent normal liver tissue. The origin of this receptor is a man between 40 and 49 years old with primary liver carcinoma and hepatitis B virus infection. The V gene is TRBV10-3, the J gene TRBJ1-5, with D perhaps matching TRBD1 (6 bases). As DNA, the CDR3 is TGTGCCATCAGTGAGGCGGGACAAGAATATCAGCCCCAGCATTTT. It is translated as CAISEAGQEYQPQHF.